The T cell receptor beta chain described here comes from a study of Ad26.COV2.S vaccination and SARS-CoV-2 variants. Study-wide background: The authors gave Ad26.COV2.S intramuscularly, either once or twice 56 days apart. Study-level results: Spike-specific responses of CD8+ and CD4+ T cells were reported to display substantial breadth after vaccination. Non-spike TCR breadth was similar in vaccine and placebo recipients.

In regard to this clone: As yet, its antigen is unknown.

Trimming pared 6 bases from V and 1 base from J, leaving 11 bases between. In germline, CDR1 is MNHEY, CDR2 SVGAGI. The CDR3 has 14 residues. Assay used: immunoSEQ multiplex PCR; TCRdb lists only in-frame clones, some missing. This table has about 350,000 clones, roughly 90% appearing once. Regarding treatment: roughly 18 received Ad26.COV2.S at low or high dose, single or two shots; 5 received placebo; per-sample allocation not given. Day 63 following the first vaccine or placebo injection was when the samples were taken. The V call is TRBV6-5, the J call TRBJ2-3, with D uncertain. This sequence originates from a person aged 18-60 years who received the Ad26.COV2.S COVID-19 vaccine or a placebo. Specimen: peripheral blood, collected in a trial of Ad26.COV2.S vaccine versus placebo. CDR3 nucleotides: TGTGCCAGCAGGTACATCGCCCGCACAGATACGCAGTATTTT. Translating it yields CASRYIARTDTQYF.